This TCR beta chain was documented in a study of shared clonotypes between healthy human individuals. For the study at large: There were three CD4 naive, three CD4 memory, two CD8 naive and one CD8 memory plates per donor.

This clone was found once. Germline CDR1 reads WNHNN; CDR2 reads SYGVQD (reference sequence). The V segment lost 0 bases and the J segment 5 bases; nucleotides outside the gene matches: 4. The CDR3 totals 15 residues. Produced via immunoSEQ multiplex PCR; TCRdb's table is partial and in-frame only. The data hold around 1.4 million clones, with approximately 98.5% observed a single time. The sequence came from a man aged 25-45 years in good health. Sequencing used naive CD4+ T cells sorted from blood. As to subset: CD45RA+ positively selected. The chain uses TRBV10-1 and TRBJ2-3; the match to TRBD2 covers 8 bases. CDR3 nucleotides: TGCGCCAGCAGTGAGTCGGCTAGCGGGCAAGATACGCAGTATTTT. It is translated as CASSESASGQDTQYF.